This entry features one T cell receptor beta chain sequence. What antigen it recognizes has not been identified. There are no base qualities to consult, and no much larger clone falls within one base. The sample's time point label, decoded: blood from clinic visit 5 months post-surgery; TSC patient then seizure free. Surgery cases with the highest brain T cell transcript signatures were selected for TCR beta chain sequencing of brain tissue and, where available, blood. Before surgery, the patients had been given at least one anti-epileptic drug. The TCR-sequenced patients were children whose drug-resistant epilepsy was caused by tuberous sclerosis complex, focal cortical dysplasia, Rasmussen encephalitis or hemimegalencephaly. Bulk genomic DNA was isolated from unsorted brain tissue and whole blood using the Monarch genomic DNA purification kit. The sample belongs to a study of brain T cells in children with intractable seizures (dated by TCRdb to about 2021). In terms of the full investigation: A NanoString immunology panel was first used to screen resected brain tissue from about 56 pediatric epilepsy surgery cases for immune gene transcripts. Among the approximately 12 selected surgery cases, pre-surgery blood was additionally sequenced for eight, leaving four cases with brain tissue only. Paper-wide results and their limitations: Viral specificity was inferred solely from CDR3 sequence similarity, and the HCMV serostatus of the patients was not known. Because sequencing depth was different between pre-surgery and post-surgery blood, clones absent from the pre-surgery sample may reflect undersampling.

TCR beta chain sequences were generated from genomic DNA using the immunoSEQ assay. The study's processing was this. CDR3 sequences not starting with the conserved framework cysteine at position 104 were manually removed. Clonality was calculated as one minus the normalized Shannon's Diversity Index, with values ranging from 0 (maximal diversity) to 1 (oligoclonal). Chi-squared comparison-of-proportions tests assessed whether the same CDR3 differed in frequency between samples, such as brain versus blood. Public clonotypes were identified through searches of immuneACCESS, and similarity to known antiviral clonotypes was evaluated with the VDJdb browser. TCRdb's version of the immuneACCESS table is confined to in-frame rearrangements and falls short of the full clone set. An unresolved V gene accounts for under half of the shortfall where checked; the remainder is of unknown origin. From that table come the V and J calls and clone size; the DNA was used to work out D and trimming. The sample table records about 340,000 clones; over 90% of these occur just once. The ten largest account for under 7% of the sample.

This clonotype was obtained from a boy under two years old with tuberous sclerosis and intractable seizures. Source: peripheral blood, taken 4 to 5 months after surgery.

For the CDR3, the sequence is CASTGEFEAFF. The bases read TGTGCCAGCACCGGGGAGTTTGAAGCTTTCTTT. The sequence links TRBV25-1 to TRBJ1-1, with the D gene uncertain. The V end loses 7 bases and the J end loses 7 bases, and a stretch of 10 bases separates them. The CDR3 numbers 11 residues from cysteine through phenylalanine. CDR3 DNA only is kept here, 33 bases in frame from base 1. CDR1 and CDR2 are drawn from the germline V gene: MGHDK, SYGVNS.